This T cell receptor beta chain was found in a study of T-cell reconstitution after alpha-beta-depleted transplantation in children. General study results and limits: Newly produced T cells mostly provided counts and TCRbeta diversity after one year, as hyperexpanded clones declined.

Construction of the TCRbeta library involved unique molecular identifiers. A single record per CDR3 protein comes from TCRdb applying MiXCR to the PCR reads. Found here are under 250,000 distinct CDR3 sequences, around a sixth of them singletons; the top ten hold 40% to 50%. Regarding this clonotype: Antigen specificity is unknown.

Trimming pared 0 bases from V and 3 bases from J, leaving 18 bases between. Germline V gives CDR1 LGHNA, CDR2 YSLEER. The CDR3 covers 18 residues. Source: PBMCs, mostly from graft donor cells, taken 360 days after TCRalphabeta/CD19-depleted stem cell transplant. The receptor was derived from a male patient between 2 and 10 years old who had a stem cell transplant for acute lymphoblastic leukemia, so the T cells may come from the graft donor. This chain connects TRBV4-3 to TRBJ2-1; possibly TRBD1 for D (6 bases). This chain's CDR3 is CASSQDPGPGTNYNEQFF. DNA of the CDR3: TGCGCCAGCAGCCAAGATCCCGGACCAGGGACAAACTACAATGAGCAGTTCTTC.